The 13 T cell receptor beta chains below come from one sample, sequenced in a study of T cells in tuberculosis. Clones were sequenced by immunoSEQ multiplex PCR, and TCRdb holds only the in-frame ones, with some missing. The repertoire holds 40,000 to 45,000 clones, roughly 94% seen once, with less than 2% in the top ten. The sample comprised PBMCs. Source of these receptors: a donor aged 10-29 years with latent tuberculosis or without tuberculosis infection. Some clones in this sample may be carry-over from other donors' samples.

V usage is TRBV5-1 and J usage is TRBJ2-1; 9 positions match TRBD2. CDR3 length: 17 amino acids. The trim removed 5 bases at V and 5 bases at J, leaving 14 bases unmatched. Germline CDR1 reads SGHRS; CDR2 reads YFSETQ. DNA of the CDR3: TGCGCCAGCAGTTCCACCAAACTAGCGGGCGGAAACAATGAGCAGTTCTTC. Its protein is CASSSTKLAGGNNEQFF. The complete variable domain, with remaining parts taken from reference TRBV5-1 and TRBJ2-1, reads KAGVTQTPRYLIKTRGQQVTLSCSPISGHRSVSWYQQTPGQGLQFLFEYFSETQRNKGNFPGRFSGRQFSNSRSEMNVSTLELGDSALYLCASSSTKLAGGNNEQFFGPGTRLTVL.

The chain employs TRBV7-6 and TRBJ1-3; TRBD1 agrees at 7 bases. Trimming took 1 base from V and 0 from J; bases not matched to a gene: 6. The CDR3 extends over 17 amino acids. The germline V gene has CDR1 SGHVS and CDR2 FNYEAQ. CDR3: CASSLVGQRYSGNTIYF. The CDR3 region has the DNA TGTGCCAGCAGCTTAGTGGGACAGAGATACTCTGGAAACACCATATATTTT.

V and J are TRBV30 and TRBJ1-1; perhaps TRBD1 as D (5 bases). The CDR3 covers 13 residues. V lost 3 bases and J 1 base, leaving 9 bases between the germline ends. Germline values: CDR1 GTSNPN, CDR2 SVGIG (reference sequence). CDR3 region: CAWSVDTNTEAFF. The CDR3 DNA follows: TGTGCCTGGAGCGTGGACACGAACACTGAAGCTTTCTTT.

There are a few counts of this clone. The V call is TRBV4-2, the J call TRBJ2-7, with D maybe TRBD2 (6 bases). Trimming pared 0 bases from V and 2 bases from J, leaving 14 bases between. Germline CDR1 reads LGHNA; CDR2 reads YNFKEQ. This CDR3 is 16 amino acids long. In DNA form, the CDR3 reads TGTGCCAGCAGCCAAGAAGATGGAGGGAGCCCCTACGAGCAGTACTTC. Its translation is CASSQEDGGSPYEQYF.

This chain joins TRBV7-8 and TRBJ2-1, with D perhaps TRBD1 (5 bases). The V gene's germline CDR1 is SGHVS and CDR2 FQNEAQ. Trimming stripped 5 bases from V and 4 bases from J, with 15 bases between. This CDR3 contains 15 residues. CDR3 region: CASSLLPGNYNEQFF. The CDR3 nucleotides are TGTGCCAGCAGCCTCCTCCCAGGGAATTACAATGAGCAGTTCTTC.

The V gene is TRBV15, the J gene TRBJ1-2; 8 bases are shared with TRBD1. CDR1 and CDR2 from the germline V gene are LNHNV and YYDKDF (reference sequence). Unmatched junction bases numbered 12, after V lost 5 bases and J lost 4 bases. This CDR3 comprises 16 residues. In nucleotides, the CDR3 is TGTGCCACCAGCGGCCCTCGGACAGGGTTGGGCTATGGCTACACCTTC. Protein: CATSGPRTGLGYGYTF.

The chain has TRBV9 and TRBJ1-3; the D gene is possibly TRBD1 (5 bases). The CDR3 spans 16 residues. V lost 3 bases to trimming and J lost 0 bases, with 13 bases between them. Germline loops: CDR1 SGDLS, CDR2 YYNGEE. DNA of the CDR3: TGTGCCAGCAGCGCCGGAGGGGCGTACTCTGGAAACACCATATATTTT. Encoded protein: CASSAGGAYSGNTIYF.

This chain links TRBV19 with TRBJ2-7, with TRBD1 identical over 7 bases. This CDR3 has 14 residues. Germline-derived CDR1 and CDR2 are LNHDA and SQIVND (reference sequence). Trimming cost V 5 bases and J 2 bases; bases outside gene matches: 6. The CDR3 sequence is CASSQGTATYEQYF. CDR3 bases: TGTGCCAGTAGTCAGGGGACAGCCACCTACGAGCAGTACTTC.

The chain has TRBV23-1 and TRBJ2-6, with 10 bases lining up with TRBD1. TRBV23-1 is noted as an ORF with a role that remains uncertain. J lost 0 bases, V lost 0 bases, and 2 bases had no gene match. There are 18 residues in the CDR3. The CDR3 nucleotides read TGCGCCAGCAGTCAATCAGGACAGGGGGGCTCTGGGGCCAACGTCCTGACTTTC. It yields the protein CASSQSGQGGSGANVLTF.

This clone was recorded once. This chain joins TRBV5-4 and TRBJ2-2; the D gene is possibly TRBD1 (6 bases). The CDR3 length is 14 residues. The V end lost 3 bases, the J end lost 3 bases, and 9 bases lay between the germline ends. Per germline, CDR1 SGHNT and CDR2 YYREEE (reference sequence). CDR3 loop: CASSSGQDTGELFF. The CDR3, as DNA: TGTGCCAGCAGCTCGGGACAAGACACCGGGGAGCTGTTTTTT.

V is TRBV7-3 and J is TRBJ1-1; D gene unclear. CDR1 SGHTA and CDR2 FQGTGA come from the germline V gene. This CDR3 comprises 16 residues. Trimming took off 2 bases at V and 1 base at J, with 14 bases between the two ends. The CDR3 bases are TGTGCCAGCAGCTTACGGGGAGGCAGAGAGAACACTGAAGCTTTCTTT. Its protein product is CASSLRGGRENTEAFF.

This clone was detected once. The chain joins TRBV29-1 to TRBJ2-7, with a tentative D call TRBD1 (6 bases). This CDR3 region has 13 residues. Germline assignment: CDR1 SQVTM and CDR2 ANQGSEA. V was shortened by 3 bases and J by 2 bases, with 11 bases between the two germline ends. The chain's CDR3 is CSVEPAGAYEQYF. DNA of the CDR3: TGCAGCGTTGAGCCGGCAGGGGCCTACGAGCAGTACTTC.

The chain links TRBV6-5 to TRBJ1-1; D is uncertain. The V and J ends lost 6 bases and 0 bases respectively, with 8 bases between them. The germline V gene encodes CDR1 MNHEY and CDR2 SVGAGI. The CDR3 is made up of 13 amino acids. CDR3 sequence (DNA): TGTGCCAGCAGCCAAACACTGAACACTGAAGCTTTCTTT. Protein product: CASSQTLNTEAFF.